This T cell receptor beta chain was retrieved from a study of technical replicates of blood from a few donors. Repertoires were generated with immunoSEQ multiplex PCR, while TCRdb's copy carries only in-frame clones and drops some. The sample records over 55,000 clones, around 97% being singletons. V was pared by 4 bases and J by 6 bases, with 19 bases between. Per the germline V gene, CDR1 is SGHRS and CDR2 is YFSETQ. This CDR3 spans 15 amino acids. This TCR came from a human donor in good health. The chain recombines TRBV5-1 with TRBJ1-1, with a weak D call TRBD1 (6 bases). Sequencing was carried out using T cells isolated from PBMCs. The DNA for the CDR3 is TGCGCCAGCAGCCCATTGAGTACAGGGTACGCTGAAGCTTTCTTT. Its translation is CASSPLSTGYAEAFF.